The clone carrying this T cell receptor (beta chain) was detected only a few times. Antigen specificity is unknown. Amplification started from genomic DNA. A primer set of 30 forward and 13 reverse primers amplified the CDR3. TCRdb reprocessed the multiplex PCR reads with MiXCR, giving one entry per CDR3 protein. The sample shows under 300,000 distinct CDR3 sequences, around 47% of them seen only once. The CDR3 length is 13 residues. V lost 6 bases, J lost 2 bases, and 8 bases lay in between. Germline V CDR1 and CDR2: SGHVS, FNYEAQ. This sample was taken from a study of type 1 and type 2 diabetes patients. Study details: Across the study, 15 million to 20 million paired-end reads were produced.

Study results and limitations: V and J gene usage correlated at roughly 0.97 between type 2 diabetes and control samples. Age and gender were not matched between study groups.

The rearrangement links TRBV7-6 to TRBJ2-1, with D tentatively TRBD2 (5 bases). This clonotype was sampled from a man aged 18-30 years with type 2 diabetes. Sequences were obtained from peripheral blood mononuclear cells (PBMCs). The CDR3 nucleotides are TGTGCCAGCAGTTACGGGGCCTACAATGAGCAGTTCTTC. It encodes CASSYGAYNEQFF.